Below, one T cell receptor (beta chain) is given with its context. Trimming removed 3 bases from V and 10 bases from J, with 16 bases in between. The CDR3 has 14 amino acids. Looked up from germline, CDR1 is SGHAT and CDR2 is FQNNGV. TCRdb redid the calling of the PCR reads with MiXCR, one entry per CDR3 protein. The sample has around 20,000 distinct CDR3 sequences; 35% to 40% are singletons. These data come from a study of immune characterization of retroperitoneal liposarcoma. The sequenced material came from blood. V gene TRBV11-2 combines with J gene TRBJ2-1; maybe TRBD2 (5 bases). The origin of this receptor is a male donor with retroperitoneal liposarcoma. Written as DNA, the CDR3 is TGTGCCAGCAGCTTGGGCTCGGGGTTCTACGAGCAGTTCTTC. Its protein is CASSLGSGFYEQFF.